Listed here are 6 T cell receptor beta chains from one sample, sequenced in a study of blood T cell repertoires in COVID-19. Profiled with immunoSEQ multiplex PCR; TCRdb holds only in-frame clones, not every one. The data contain 200,000 to 250,000 clones, about 85% of them singletons. Sequenced: PBMCs or T cells enriched from blood (not recorded which). The receptors were gathered from a man in his thirties or forties who had recovered from COVID-19.

The CDR3 nucleotides are TGTGCCACCCAAGGGACAGGGCATAGCAATCAGCCCCAGCATTTT. Translated, it gives CATQGTGHSNQPQHF. J is TRBJ1-5 and V is TRBV10-3; 9 nucleotides match TRBD1. From germline, CDR1 is ENHRY and CDR2 SYGVKD. The ends lost 10 bases at V and 0 bases at J; junction bases unmatched: 7. CDR3 length equals 15 residues.

The chain is built from TRBV30 and TRBJ1-5, with a weak D call TRBD1 (6 bases). This CDR3 spans 14 amino acids. Germline CDR1 reads GTSNPN; CDR2 reads SVGIG (reference sequence). V was shortened by 4 bases and J by 1 base, with 11 bases between the two germline ends. The CDR3 here is CAWNRDMSNQPQHF. The CDR3 nucleotides are TGTGCCTGGAACCGGGACATGAGCAATCAGCCCCAGCATTTT. Full variable domain (outside the CDR3, taken from reference TRBV30 and TRBJ1-5): SQTIHQWPATLVQPVGSPLSLECTVEGTSNPNLYWYRQAAGRGLQLLFYSVGIGQISSEVPQNLSASRPQDRQFILSSKKLLLSDSGFYLCAWNRDMSNQPQHFGDGTRLSIL.

The rearrangement uses TRBV27 and TRBJ2-7, with 10 positions matching TRBD1. J was trimmed by 3 bases and V by 8 bases; bases with no gene match: 4. Germline CDR1 is MNHEY and CDR2 is SMNVEV (reference sequence). The CDR3 has 13 amino acids. In nucleotides, the CDR3 is TGTGCCAGCGGCGGGACAGGGGACTACGAGCAGTACTTC. Its translation: CASGGTGDYEQYF.

The rearrangement joins TRBV10-3 to TRBJ1-1, with D unresolved. Trimming pared 10 bases from V and 0 bases from J, leaving 9 bases between. The CDR3 is made up of 12 amino acids. The germline gives CDR1 ENHRY, CDR2 SYGVKD. CDR3 DNA: TGTGCCACCGGACTCTTGAACACTGAAGCTTTCTTT. This translates into CATGLLNTEAFF.

The CDR3 DNA follows: TGTGCCAGCAGTTCCAACAATCAGCCCCAGCATTTT. Protein sequence: CASSSNNQPQHF. This chain joins TRBV6-5 and TRBJ1-5; D unresolved. The CDR3 totals 12 residues. The germline V gene encodes CDR1 MNHEY and CDR2 SVGAGI. V was clipped by 4 bases and J by 3 bases, with 4 bases between them.

This rearrangement joins TRBV7-3 to TRBJ1-2; D not resolved. This CDR3 is 13 amino acids long. Germline V lookup: CDR1 SGHTA, CDR2 FQGTGA. Trimming shortened V by 5 bases and J by 0 bases, and 7 bases separated the two germline ends. Written as DNA, the CDR3 is TGTGCCAGCAGCCCCGGGTCTAACTATGGCTACACCTTC. Translated: CASSPGSNYGYTF.